The clone carrying this TCR beta chain was observed a single time. This sample stems from a study of T cell changes during pregnancy in multiple sclerosis. The CDR3 length is 13 residues. Trimming at V came to 3 bases and at J to 6 bases, leaving 4 bases not matched to a gene. CDR1 and CDR2 (germline): SGHRS, YFSETQ. Sequencing was performed with immunoSEQ multiplex PCR; in TCRdb, only in-frame clones are kept and a portion is missing. Here the sample spans approximately 41,000 clones, roughly 89% being singletons. Specimen: CD4+ T cells from peripheral blood mononuclear cells, collected in the first trimester of pregnancy. The sequence was collected from a female donor with multiple sclerosis, enrolled in a pregnancy study. The chain couples TRBV5-1 to TRBJ1-1; 8 bases match TRBD1. In DNA, the CDR3 is TGCGCCAGCAGCTCTCAGGGGGCGCCTGAAGCTTTCTTT. This sequence encodes CASSSQGAPEAFF.